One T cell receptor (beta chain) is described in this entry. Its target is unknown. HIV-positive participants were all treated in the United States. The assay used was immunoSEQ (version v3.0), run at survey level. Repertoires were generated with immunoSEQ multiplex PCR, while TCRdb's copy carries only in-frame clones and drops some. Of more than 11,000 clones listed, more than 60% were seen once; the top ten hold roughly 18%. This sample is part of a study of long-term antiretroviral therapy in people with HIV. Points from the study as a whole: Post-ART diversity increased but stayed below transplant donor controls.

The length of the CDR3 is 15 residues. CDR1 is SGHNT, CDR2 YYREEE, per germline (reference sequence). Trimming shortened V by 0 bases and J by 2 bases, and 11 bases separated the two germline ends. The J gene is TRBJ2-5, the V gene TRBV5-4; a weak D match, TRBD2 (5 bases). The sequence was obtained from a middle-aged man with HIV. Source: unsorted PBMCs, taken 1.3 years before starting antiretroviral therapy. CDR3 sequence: CASSLADFWQETQYF. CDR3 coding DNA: TGTGCCAGCAGCTTGGCGGACTTTTGGCAAGAGACCCAGTACTTC.